This TCR beta chain was recovered during a study of cytomegalovirus exposure and HLA in healthy donors. Looking at the study overall: From donors who were HLA-typed, an early data release held about 85 million unique TCRs.

About this clone itself: Its antigen is undetermined.

The study ran its PCR with 60 Vbeta and 13 Jbeta primers. Clones were read by immunoSEQ multiplex PCR, and TCRdb kept only the in-frame ones, dropping some. The data show about 92,000 clones, 84% seen once. The CDR3 consists of 13 residues. CDR1 and CDR2 from the germline V gene are WSHSY and SAAADI. The germline V and J ends were trimmed by 4 bases and 9 bases, with 10 bases remaining between them. Study findings and constraints: Highly shared variants forming one cluster were likely a sequencing artifact. Certain indistinguishable V segments, among them TRBV6-2 and TRBV6-3, were excluded.

The rearrangement links TRBV10-2 to TRBJ2-6; D may be TRBD1 (5 bases). The specimen sequenced was PBMCs. This TCR was sampled from a woman aged 18-30 years in good health and CMV-seropositive. This chain's CDR3 is CASSAGLGNVLTF. The DNA of the CDR3 is TGCGCCAGCAGTGCAGGGTTGGGCAACGTCCTGACTTTC.